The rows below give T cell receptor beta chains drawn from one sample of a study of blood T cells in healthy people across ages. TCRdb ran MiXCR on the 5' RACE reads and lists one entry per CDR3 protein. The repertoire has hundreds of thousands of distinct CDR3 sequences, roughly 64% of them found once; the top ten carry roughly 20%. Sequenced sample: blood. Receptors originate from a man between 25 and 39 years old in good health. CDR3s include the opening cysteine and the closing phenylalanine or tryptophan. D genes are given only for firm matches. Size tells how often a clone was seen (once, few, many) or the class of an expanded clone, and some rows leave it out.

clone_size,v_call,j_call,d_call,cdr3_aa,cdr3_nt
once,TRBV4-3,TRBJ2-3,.,CASSLYIGTDTQYF,TGCGCCAGCAGTCTTTACATTGGCACAGATACGCAGTATTTT
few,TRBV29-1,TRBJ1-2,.,CSVAMTGTNYGYTF,TGCAGCGTTGCGATGACTGGGACTAACTATGGCTACACCTTC
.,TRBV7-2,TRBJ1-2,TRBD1,CASSWDRTNYGCTF,TGTGCCAGCAGCTGGGACAGAACTAACTATGGCTGCACCTTC
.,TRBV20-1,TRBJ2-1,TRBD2,CSASKRGTLNEQFF,TGCAGTGCTTCTAAGCGGGGGACCCTCAATGAGCAGTTCTTC
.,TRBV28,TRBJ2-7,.,CASSRPPRNSYEQYF,TGTGCCAGCAGTCGCCCTCCACGGAACTCCTACGAGCAGTACTTC
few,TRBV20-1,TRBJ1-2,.,CSARAPVRFLSYTF,TGCAGTGCTAGAGCCCCAGTCCGGTTTTTGAGCTACACCTTC
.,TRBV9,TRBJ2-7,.,CASSVEGSTWDEQYF,TGTGCCAGCAGCGTAGAGGGTTCCACATGGGACGAGCAGTACTTC
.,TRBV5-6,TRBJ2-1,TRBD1,CASSLEGAGNEQFF,TGTGCCAGCAGCTTGGAGGGGGCCGGGAATGAGCAGTTCTTC
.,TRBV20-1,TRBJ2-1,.,CSAPSGWGRFSYNEQFF,TGCAGTGCCCCCTCAGGTTGGGGGAGGTTCTCCTACAATGAGCAGTTCTTC
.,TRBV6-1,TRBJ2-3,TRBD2,CASRQRGEDTQYF,TGTGCCAGCAGACAGCGGGGGGAAGATACGCAGTATTTT
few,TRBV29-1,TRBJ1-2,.,CSVEDLVKGYGYTF,TGCAGCGTTGAAGATCTAGTGAAGGGTTATGGCTACACCTTC
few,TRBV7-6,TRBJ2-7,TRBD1,CASSPLDRGYEQYF,TGTGCCAGCAGCCCCTTAGACAGGGGCTACGAGCAGTACTTC
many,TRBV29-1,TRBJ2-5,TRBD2,CSLTSGGQETQYF,TGCAGCCTCACTAGCGGGGGCCAAGAGACCCAGTACTTC
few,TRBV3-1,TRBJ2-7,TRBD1,CASRPTGDHEQYF,TGTGCCAGCAGACCGACAGGGGACCACGAGCAGTACTTC
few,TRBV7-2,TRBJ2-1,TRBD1,CASSLDLGTGVHEQFF,TGTGCCAGCAGCTTAGATCTTGGGACAGGGGTCCATGAGCAGTTCTTC
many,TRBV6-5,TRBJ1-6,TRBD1,CASSYGDREDSPLHF,TGTGCCAGCAGTTACGGGGACAGGGAGGATTCACCCCTCCACTTT
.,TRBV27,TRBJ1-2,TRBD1,CAGSRGPANYGYTF,TGTGCCGGCTCTAGGGGGCCCGCTAACTATGGCTACACCTTC
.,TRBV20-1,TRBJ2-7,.,CSARDWRSSYEQYF,TGCAGTGCTAGAGATTGGCGGAGCTCCTACGAGCAGTACTTC
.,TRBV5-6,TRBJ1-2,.,CASSPTRASGYGYTF,TGTGCCAGCAGCCCGACCCGCGCCTCGGGCTATGGCTACACCTTC
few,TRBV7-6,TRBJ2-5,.,CASSSADRGAQYF,TGTGCCAGCAGCTCCGCAGACCGGGGGGCTCAGTACTTC
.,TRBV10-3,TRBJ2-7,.,CAISEFPSPGSYEQYF,TGTGCCATCAGTGAGTTCCCGTCCCCGGGATCCTACGAGCAGTACTTC
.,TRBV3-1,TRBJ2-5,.,CASSHGRGQYF,TGTGCCAGCAGCCACGGACGGGGACAGTACTTC
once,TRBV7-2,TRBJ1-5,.,CASSFREGNQPQHF,TGTGCCAGCAGCTTCCGCGAGGGCAATCAGCCCCAGCATTTT
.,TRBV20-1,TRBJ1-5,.,CSARGLLAGSNNQPQHF,TGCAGTGCTAGAGGGTTACTGGCTGGGAGTAACAATCAGCCCCAGCATTTT
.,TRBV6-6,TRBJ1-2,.,CASSIDVIGGYTF,TGTGCCAGCAGTATAGACGTTATAGGTGGCTACACCTTC
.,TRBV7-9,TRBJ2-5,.,CASSLGAFAETQYF,TGTGCCAGCAGCCTAGGCGCGTTTGCGGAGACCCAGTACTTC
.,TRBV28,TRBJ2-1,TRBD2,CASSPTSARPYNEQFF,TGTGCCAGCAGCCCCACTAGCGCCCGCCCGTACAATGAGCAGTTCTTC
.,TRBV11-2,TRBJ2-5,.,CASSPRDPAAETQYF,TGTGCCAGCAGCCCCCGGGACCCAGCGGCAGAGACCCAGTACTTC
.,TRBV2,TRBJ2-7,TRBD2,CASGVTSGRGEQYF,TGTGCCAGCGGGGTGACTAGCGGGAGGGGTGAGCAGTACTTC
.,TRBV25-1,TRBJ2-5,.,CASSEVDNQETQYF,TGTGCCAGCAGCGAGGTGGACAACCAAGAGACCCAGTACTTC
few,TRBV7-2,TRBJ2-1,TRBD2,CASSWTSGSRNEQFF,TGTGCCAGCAGCTGGACTAGCGGGAGTAGGAATGAGCAGTTCTTC
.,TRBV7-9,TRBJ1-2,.,CASSTSGTRDYGYTF,TGTGCCAGCAGCACCTCCGGGACAAGGGACTATGGCTACACCTTC
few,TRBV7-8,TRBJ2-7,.,CASSYDWEYEQYF,TGTGCCAGCAGCTATGACTGGGAGTACGAGCAGTACTTC
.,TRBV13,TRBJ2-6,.,CASSPRPGANVLTF,TGTGCCAGCAGCCCCCGTCCTGGGGCCAACGTCCTGACTTTC
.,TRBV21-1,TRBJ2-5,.,CASSNNLGLAETQYF,TGTGCCAGCAGCAATAACCTGGGACTAGCAGAGACCCAGTACTTC
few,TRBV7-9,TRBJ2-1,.,CASSPREAQAYNEQFF,TGTGCCAGCAGCCCACGCGAAGCGCAGGCCTACAATGAGCAGTTCTTC
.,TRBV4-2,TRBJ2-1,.,CASSRSGIQYNEQFF,TGTGCCAGCAGCCGTAGCGGAATCCAGTACAATGAGCAGTTCTTC
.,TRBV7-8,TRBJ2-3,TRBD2,CASSLAHLRAGGPDTQYF,TGTGCCAGCAGCTTAGCCCACTTGCGCGCGGGGGGGCCTGATACGCAGTATTTT
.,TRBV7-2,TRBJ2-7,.,CASSPRALHYEQYF,TGTGCCAGCAGTCCCCGGGCGCTACACTACGAGCAGTACTTC
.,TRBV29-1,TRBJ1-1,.,CSVTLSGGEAFF,TGCAGCGTTACTCTCAGTGGGGGTGAAGCTTTCTTT
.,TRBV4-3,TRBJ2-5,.,CASSQKSGETQYF,TGCGCCAGCAGCCAAAAGTCAGGGGAGACCCAGTACTTC
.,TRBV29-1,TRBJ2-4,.,CSSQGIEGTIQYF,TGCAGCTCCCAGGGAATTGAGGGGACCATTCAGTACTTC
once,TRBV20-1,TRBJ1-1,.,CSARPPRDGPTEAFF,TGCAGTGCTAGACCACCAAGGGACGGGCCCACTGAAGCTTTCTTT
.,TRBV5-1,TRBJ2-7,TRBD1,CASSSTLFTGANEQYF,TGCGCCAGCAGCTCAACCCTATTTACAGGGGCCAACGAGCAGTACTTC
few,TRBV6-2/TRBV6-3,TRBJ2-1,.,CATSYNEQFF,TGTGCCACCTCTTACAATGAGCAGTTCTTC
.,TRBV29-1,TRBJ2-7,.,CSVEGEPYEQYF,TGCAGCGTTGAAGGAGAGCCCTACGAGCAGTACTTC
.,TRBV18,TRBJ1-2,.,CAGSRSVLKGQHGYTF,TGTGCCGGCTCACGATCCGTACTAAAAGGACAGCATGGCTACACCTTC
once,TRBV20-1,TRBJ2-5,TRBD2,CSATPRFSGRGETQYF,TGCAGTGCTACACCGAGGTTCAGCGGGAGGGGAGAGACCCAGTACTTC
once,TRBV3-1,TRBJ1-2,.,CASSQGWDYGYTF,TGTGCCAGCAGCCAAGGGTGGGACTATGGCTACACCTTC
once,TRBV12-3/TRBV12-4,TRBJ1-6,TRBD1,CASRHRDSNSPLHF,TGTGCCAGCAGGCACAGGGACAGCAATTCACCCCTCCACTTT
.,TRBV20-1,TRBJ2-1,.,CSARGSLRGEQFF,TGCAGTGCTAGAGGGTCCCTTAGGGGTGAGCAGTTCTTC
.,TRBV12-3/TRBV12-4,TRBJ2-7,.,CASSSPFGTPYEQYF,TGTGCCAGCAGTTCCCCGTTTGGGACCCCCTACGAGCAGTACTTC